Below, one TCR beta chain is given with its context. RNA, once extracted, was reverse transcribed into cDNA for use as the sequencing template. This table comes from immunoSEQ multiplex PCR, and its TCRdb copy is limited to in-frame clones, with some not included. There are about 140,000 clones in the sample; approximately 60% occur only once, and 36% lies in the top ten. This sample was taken from a study of CD8+ T cells in alopecia areata. The sample was CD8+ T cells sorted from blood. The receptor comes from a human donor in good health.

CDR3 sequence reads: CSVGTSGDYEQYF. In DNA form, the CDR3 reads TGCAGCGTTGGGACTAGCGGGGACTACGAGCAGTACTTC. The chain joins TRBV29-1 to TRBJ2-7; 12 nucleotides align to TRBD2. V lost 4 bases to trimming and J lost 3 bases; unmatched junction nucleotides: 1. The CDR3 runs to 13 residues. Per the germline V gene, CDR1 is SQVTM and CDR2 is ANQGSEA.